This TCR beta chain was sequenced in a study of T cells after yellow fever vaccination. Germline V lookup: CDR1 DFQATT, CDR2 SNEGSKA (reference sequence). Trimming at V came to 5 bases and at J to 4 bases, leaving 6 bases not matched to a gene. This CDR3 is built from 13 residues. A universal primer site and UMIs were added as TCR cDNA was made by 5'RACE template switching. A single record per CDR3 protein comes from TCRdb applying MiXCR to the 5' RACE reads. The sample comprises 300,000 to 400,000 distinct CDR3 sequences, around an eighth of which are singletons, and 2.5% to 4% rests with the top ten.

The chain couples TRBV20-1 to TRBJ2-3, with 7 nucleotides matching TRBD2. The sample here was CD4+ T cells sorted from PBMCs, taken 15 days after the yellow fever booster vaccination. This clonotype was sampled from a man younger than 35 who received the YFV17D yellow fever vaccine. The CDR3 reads CSASGTTADTQYF. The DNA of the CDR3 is TGCAGTGCTTCCGGGACTACCGCAGATACGCAGTATTTT.